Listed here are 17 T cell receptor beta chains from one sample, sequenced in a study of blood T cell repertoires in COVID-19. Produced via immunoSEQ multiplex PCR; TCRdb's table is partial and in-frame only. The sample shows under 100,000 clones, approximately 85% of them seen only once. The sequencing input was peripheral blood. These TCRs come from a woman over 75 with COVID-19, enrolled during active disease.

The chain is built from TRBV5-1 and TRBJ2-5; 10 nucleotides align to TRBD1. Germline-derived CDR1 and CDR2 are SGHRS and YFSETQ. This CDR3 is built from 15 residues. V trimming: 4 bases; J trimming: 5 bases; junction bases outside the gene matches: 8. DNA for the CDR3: TGCGCCAGCAGCCAGGCCGGGACAGGGGTGGAGACCCAGTACTTC. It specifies CASSQAGTGVETQYF.

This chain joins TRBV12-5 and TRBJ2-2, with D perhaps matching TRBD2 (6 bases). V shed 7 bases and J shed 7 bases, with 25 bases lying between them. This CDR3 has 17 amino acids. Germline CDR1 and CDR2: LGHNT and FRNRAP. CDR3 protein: CASDKLGGLVAGGELFF. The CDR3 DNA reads TGTGCTAGTGACAAATTGGGGGGTTTGGTTGCTGGCGGGGAGCTGTTTTTT.

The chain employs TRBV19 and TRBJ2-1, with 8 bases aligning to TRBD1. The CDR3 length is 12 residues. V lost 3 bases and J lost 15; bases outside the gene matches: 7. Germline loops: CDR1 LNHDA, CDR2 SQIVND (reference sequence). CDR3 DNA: TGTGCCAGTAGTATTGAAAGACAGGGGTTGTTCTTC. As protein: CASSIERQGLFF.

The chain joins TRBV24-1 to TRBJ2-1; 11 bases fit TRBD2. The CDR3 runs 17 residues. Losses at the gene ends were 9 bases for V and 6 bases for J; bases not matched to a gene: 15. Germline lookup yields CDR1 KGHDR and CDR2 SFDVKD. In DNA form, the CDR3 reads TGTGCCACCGGCGGCATTAGCGGGAGGGCCGGTGGCAATGAGCAGTTCTTC. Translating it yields CATGGISGRAGGNEQFF.

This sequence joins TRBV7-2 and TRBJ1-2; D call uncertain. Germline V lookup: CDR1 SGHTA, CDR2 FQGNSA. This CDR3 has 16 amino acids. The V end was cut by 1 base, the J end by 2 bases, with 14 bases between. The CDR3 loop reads CASSLVTGARNYGYTF. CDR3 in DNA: TGTGCCAGCAGCTTAGTTACGGGAGCACGCAACTATGGCTACACCTTC. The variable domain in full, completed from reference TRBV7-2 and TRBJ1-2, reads GAGVSQSPSNKVTEKGKDVELRCDPISGHTALYWYRQSLGQGLEFLIYFQGNSAPDKSGLPSDRFSAERTGGSVSTLTIQRTQQEDSAVYLCASSLVTGARNYGYTFGSGTRLTVV.

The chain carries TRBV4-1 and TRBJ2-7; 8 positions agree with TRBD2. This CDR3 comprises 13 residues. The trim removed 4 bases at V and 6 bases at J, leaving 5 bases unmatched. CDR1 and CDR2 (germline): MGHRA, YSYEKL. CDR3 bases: TGCGCCAGCAGCCCCCGACTAGCGCTCGAGCAGTACTTC. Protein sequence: CASSPRLALEQYF.

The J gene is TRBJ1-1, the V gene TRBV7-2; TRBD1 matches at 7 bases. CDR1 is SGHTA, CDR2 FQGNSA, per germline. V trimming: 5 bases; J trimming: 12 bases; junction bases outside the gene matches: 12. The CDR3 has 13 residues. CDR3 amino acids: CASSVVGGAVTFF. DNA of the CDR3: TGTGCCAGCAGCGTGGTAGGGGGCGCGGTAACTTTCTTT.

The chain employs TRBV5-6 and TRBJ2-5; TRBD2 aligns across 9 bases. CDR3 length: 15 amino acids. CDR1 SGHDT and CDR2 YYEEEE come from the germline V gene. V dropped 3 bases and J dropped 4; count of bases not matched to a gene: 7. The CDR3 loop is CASSWGGGAGETQYF. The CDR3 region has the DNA TGTGCCAGCAGCTGGGGCGGGGGGGCCGGAGAGACCCAGTACTTC. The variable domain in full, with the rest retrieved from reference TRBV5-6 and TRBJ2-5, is DAGVTQSPTHLIKTRGQQVTLRCSPKSGHDTVSWYQQALGQGPQFIFQYYEEEERQRGNFPDRFSGHQFPNYSSELNVNALLLGDSALYLCASSWGGGAGETQYFGPGTRLLVL.

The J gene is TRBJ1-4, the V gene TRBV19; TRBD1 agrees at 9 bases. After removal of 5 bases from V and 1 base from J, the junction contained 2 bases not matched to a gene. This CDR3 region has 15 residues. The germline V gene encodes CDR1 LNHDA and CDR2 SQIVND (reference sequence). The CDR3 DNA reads TGTGCCAGTAGTGCGACAGGGGGAACTAATGAAAAACTGTTTTTT. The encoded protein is CASSATGGTNEKLFF.

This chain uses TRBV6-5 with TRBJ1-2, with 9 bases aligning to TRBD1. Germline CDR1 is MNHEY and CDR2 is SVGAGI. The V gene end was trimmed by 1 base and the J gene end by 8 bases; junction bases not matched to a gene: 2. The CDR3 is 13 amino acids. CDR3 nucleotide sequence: TGTGCCAGCAGTTACTTGGACAGGGGAGGCTACACCTTC. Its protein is CASSYLDRGGYTF.

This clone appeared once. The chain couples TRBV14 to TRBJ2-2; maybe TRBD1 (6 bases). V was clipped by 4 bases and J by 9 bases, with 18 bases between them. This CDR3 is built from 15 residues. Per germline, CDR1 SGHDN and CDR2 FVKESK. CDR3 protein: CASSPRLRGTRELFF. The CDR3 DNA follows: TGTGCCAGCAGCCCTAGATTAAGGGGGACCCGGGAGCTGTTTTTT.

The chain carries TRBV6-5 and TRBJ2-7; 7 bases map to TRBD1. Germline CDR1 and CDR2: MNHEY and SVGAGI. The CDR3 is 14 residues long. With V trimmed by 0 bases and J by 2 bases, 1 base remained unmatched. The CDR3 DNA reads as TGTGCCAGCAGTTACTCGACAGGGACCTACGAGCAGTACTTC. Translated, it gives CASSYSTGTYEQYF.

Here the CDR3 reads CASSLNRGRSGELFF. In nucleotides, the CDR3 is TGTGCCAGCAGTTTAAACAGGGGGCGCTCCGGGGAGCTGTTTTTT. The chain has TRBV28 and TRBJ2-2; 9 nucleotides match TRBD1. This CDR3 has 15 amino acids. V was clipped by 2 bases and J by 6 bases; unmatched bases: 4. Germline values: CDR1 MDHEN, CDR2 SYDVKM.

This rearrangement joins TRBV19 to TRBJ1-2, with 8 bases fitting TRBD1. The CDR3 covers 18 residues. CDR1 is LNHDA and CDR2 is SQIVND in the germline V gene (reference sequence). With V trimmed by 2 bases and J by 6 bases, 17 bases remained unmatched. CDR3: CASSIWFGRGRVPDGYTF. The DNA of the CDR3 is TGTGCCAGTAGTATATGGTTTGGCAGGGGGCGCGTTCCCGATGGCTACACCTTC.

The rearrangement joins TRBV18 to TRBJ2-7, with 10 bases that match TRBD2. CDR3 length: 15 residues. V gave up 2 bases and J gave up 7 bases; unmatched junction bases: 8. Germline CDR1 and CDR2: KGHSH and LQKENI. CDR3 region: CASSPSGGVLEEQYF. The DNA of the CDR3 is TGTGCCAGCTCACCAAGCGGGGGGGTGTTGGAGGAGCAGTACTTC.

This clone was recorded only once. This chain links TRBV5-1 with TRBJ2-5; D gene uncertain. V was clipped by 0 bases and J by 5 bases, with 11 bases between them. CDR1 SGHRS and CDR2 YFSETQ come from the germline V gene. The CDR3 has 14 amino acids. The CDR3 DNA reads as TGCGCCAGCAGCTTGGCGGCGGCTGCGGAGACCCAGTACTTC. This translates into CASSLAAAAETQYF.

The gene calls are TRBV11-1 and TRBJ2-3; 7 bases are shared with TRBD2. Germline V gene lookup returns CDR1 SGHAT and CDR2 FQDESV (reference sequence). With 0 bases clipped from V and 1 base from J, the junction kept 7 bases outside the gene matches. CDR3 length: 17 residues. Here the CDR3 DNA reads TGTGCCAGCAGCTTAGCAACATCCAGCGGGGGCACAGATACGCAGTATTTT. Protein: CASSLATSSGGTDTQYF.